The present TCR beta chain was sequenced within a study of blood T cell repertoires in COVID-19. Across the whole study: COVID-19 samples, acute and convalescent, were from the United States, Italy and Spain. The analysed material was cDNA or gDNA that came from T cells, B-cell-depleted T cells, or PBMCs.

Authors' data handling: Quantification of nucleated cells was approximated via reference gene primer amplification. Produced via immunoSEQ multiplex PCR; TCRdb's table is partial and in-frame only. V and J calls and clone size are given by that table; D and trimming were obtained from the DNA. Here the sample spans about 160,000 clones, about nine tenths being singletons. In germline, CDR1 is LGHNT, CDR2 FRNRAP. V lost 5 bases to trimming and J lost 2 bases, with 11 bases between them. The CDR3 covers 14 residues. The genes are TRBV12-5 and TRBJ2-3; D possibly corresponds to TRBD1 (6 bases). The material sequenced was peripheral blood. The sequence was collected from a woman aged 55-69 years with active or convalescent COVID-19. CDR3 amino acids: CASGRGMDTDTQYF. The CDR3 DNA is TGTGCTAGTGGTAGGGGGATGGACACAGATACGCAGTATTTT.